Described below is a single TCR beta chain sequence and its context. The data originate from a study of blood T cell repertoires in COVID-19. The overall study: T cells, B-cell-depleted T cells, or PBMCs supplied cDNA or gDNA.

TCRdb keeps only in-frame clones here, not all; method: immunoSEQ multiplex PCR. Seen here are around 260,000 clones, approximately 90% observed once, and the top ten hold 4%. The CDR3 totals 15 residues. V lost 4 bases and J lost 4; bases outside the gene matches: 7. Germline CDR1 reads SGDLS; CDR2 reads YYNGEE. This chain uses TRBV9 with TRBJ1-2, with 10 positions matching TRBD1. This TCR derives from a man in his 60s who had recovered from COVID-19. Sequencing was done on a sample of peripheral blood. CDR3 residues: CASSSDRGRGYGYTF. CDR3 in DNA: TGTGCCAGCAGCTCAGACAGGGGGCGAGGCTATGGCTACACCTTC.